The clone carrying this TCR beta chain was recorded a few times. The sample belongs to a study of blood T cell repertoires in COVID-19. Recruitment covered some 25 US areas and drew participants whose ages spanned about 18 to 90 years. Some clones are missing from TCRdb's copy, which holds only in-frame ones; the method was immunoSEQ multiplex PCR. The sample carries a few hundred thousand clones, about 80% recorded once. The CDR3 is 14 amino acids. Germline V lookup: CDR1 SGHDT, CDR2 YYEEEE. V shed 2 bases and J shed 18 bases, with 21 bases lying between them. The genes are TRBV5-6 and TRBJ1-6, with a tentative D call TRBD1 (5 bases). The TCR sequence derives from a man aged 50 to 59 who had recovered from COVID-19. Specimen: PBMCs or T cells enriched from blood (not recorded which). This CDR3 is CASSFGASGAKHHF. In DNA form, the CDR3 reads TGTGCCAGCAGCTTCGGCGCCAGTGGGGCCAAACACCACTTT.